This T cell receptor beta chain emerged from a study of blood T cells in healthy people across ages (dated by TCRdb to the mid-2010s). Study-wide context: In model experiments, template switching captured about one uniquely barcoded TCR beta cDNA molecule for every two T cells. To track age-related changes in TCR beta repertoire diversity, the study relied on deep sequencing normalized with unique cDNA molecular identifiers. The donors were divided into four age groups: young (average approximately 17 years), middle-aged (approximately 39), aged (about 62) and long-lived (roughly 82). To avoid experimental bias, donors of different ages were distributed randomly across sequencing lanes. Using the same blood draw, the study looked at two additional independent replicas of 1 million unique cDNA reads for two donors, one aged 18 to 30 and the other aged 80 or older. Results and caveats for the whole study, not just this receptor: There was a strong correlation between observed TCR beta diversity and the percentage of naive T cells measured by flow cytometry. Conclusive comparison of naive and antigen-experienced compartments was prevented by the profiling of bulk unsorted PBMCs. As age increased, observed TCR beta diversity per million T cells dropped in a roughly linear way, and a significant reduction was already evident by age around 41. Estimates of total diversity based on one million sequenced T cells were considered lower bounds and underestimates. Because the CMV infection status of the donors was unknown, age-related changes in expanded clonotypes may potentially have been confounded. Compared with the aged group, the long-lived group had more naive CD4+ T cells, fewer expanded clones and increased TCR diversity, a pattern suggesting age selection.

The CDR3 holds 14 amino acids from the cysteine to the phenylalanine. This entry keeps only the CDR3 DNA: 42 bases, framed from base 1. The germline V gene encodes CDR1 SQVTM and CDR2 ANQGSEA. The table lists this clonotype with a few counts. The specificity of this receptor is unknown. With a much larger clone just one base away, this may be a read error. Libraries were constructed by 5' RACE. This sample was sequenced with an Illumina HiSeq 2500. A second roughly 7 to 11 cycle PCR used a sample-barcoded 5' primer and a J-beta primer mix. A template-switch 5' adaptor carrying 12 random nucleotides introduced a unique molecular identifier onto each TCR beta cDNA molecule. Each sample yielded at least 3 million CDR3-containing paired-end reads. The Mint cDNA synthesis kit, primed by a TRBC-specific oligonucleotide, was used to synthesize first-strand cDNA from all RNA. After uracil-DNA glycosylase treatment, a first 18-cycle PCR used universal primers M1SS and BC2_uni_R on all cDNA. The original methods were these. Normalization of each sample was performed by random selection of 1 million high-quality reads, each carrying a distinct molecular identifier. Reads sharing molecular identifiers were discarded rather than binned into consensus sequences. MiTCR, set to a Q25 quality threshold and the strictest error-elimination algorithm, was used for CDR3 identification, clonotype clustering and error correction. A nonparametric unseen species model using Euler transformation provided a lower-bound estimate of total TCR beta diversity. TCRdb passed the public sequencing reads through fastp at Q25 and MiXCR, retaining productive beta sequences. Rows matching on CDR3 protein sequence are summarized as one entry with the most common DNA and genes. V and J calls and clone size were set by TCRdb, not the authors. Here the sample has about 640,000 distinct CDR3 sequences; roughly 50% occur a single time. The ten largest account for roughly 34% of the sample.

The donors were about 40 Caucasian individuals from Russia, aged about 6 to 100 years, who were systemically healthy. About 10 milliliters of peripheral blood were drawn from each donor into EDTA-treated Vacutainer tubes. PBMCs were isolated by Ficoll-Paque density-gradient centrifugation, with at least 6 million obtained per sample. Trizol reagent was used to extract total RNA from the PBMCs, yielding at least 5 micrograms per sample. Naive CD45RAhigh/CD27high T cell percentages were measured by flow cytometry on a PBMC aliquot from every donor. What was sequenced was blood. This clonotype originated in a man aged 55 to 70 in good health. The V and J segments used are TRBV29-1 and TRBJ2-7; the central 13 bases match TRBD2. At the DNA level, the sequence is TGCAGCGTTGACACTAGCGGGGGGGCCTATGAGCAGTACTTC. This translates into CSVDTSGGAYEQYF.